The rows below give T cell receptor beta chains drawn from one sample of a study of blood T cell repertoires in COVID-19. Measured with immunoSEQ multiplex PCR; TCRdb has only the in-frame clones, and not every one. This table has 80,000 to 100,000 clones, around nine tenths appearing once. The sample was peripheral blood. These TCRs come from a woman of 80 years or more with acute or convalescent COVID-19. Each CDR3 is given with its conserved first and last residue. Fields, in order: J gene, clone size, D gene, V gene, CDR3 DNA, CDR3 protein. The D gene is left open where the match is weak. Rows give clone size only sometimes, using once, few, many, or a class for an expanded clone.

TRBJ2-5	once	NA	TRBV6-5	TGTGCCAGCAAGCCGACAGGCGCGGAGACCCAGTACTTC	CASKPTGAETQYF
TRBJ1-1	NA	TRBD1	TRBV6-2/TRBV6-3	TGTGCCAGCAGTCACAGGGGTGGCACTGAAGCTTTCTTT	CASSHRGGTEAFF
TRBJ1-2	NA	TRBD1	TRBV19	TGTGCCAGTAGTGACAGGGGGGCTAACTATGGCTACACCTTC	CASSDRGANYGYTF
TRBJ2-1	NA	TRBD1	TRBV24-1	TGTGCCACCAGTAAAACCCCACAGGGGAAGAGTACCTACAATGAGCAGTTCTTC	CATSKTPQGKSTYNEQFF
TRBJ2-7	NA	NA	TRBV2	TGTGCCAGCAGTTTCAGCTCCTACGAGCAGTACTTC	CASSFSSYEQYF
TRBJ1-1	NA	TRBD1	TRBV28	TGTGCCAGCAGACGCCCGGGACAGGGGAACACTGAAGCTTTCTTT	CASRRPGQGNTEAFF
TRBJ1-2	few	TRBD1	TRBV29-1	TGCAGCGCGACAGGGGGCGTGAGAGGGGGCTACACCTTC	CSATGGVRGGYTF
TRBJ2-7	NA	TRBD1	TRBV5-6	TGTGCCAGCAGCCGGACAGGGAAAGGGTACGAGCAGTACTTC	CASSRTGKGYEQYF
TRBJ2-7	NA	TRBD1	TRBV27	TGTGCCAGCAGTTTAAAACAGGGGTTTTCCTACGAGCAGTACTTC	CASSLKQGFSYEQYF
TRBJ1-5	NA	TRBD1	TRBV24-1	TGTGCCACCGGAAACCGGGACAGGACGGCCCAGCATTTT	CATGNRDRTAQHF
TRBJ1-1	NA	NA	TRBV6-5	TGTGCCAGCGCCGCCGAAGGGGGATCGCACACTGAAGCTTTCTTT	CASAAEGGSHTEAFF
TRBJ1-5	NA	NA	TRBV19	TGTGCCACCCAGCGGGACCGGGGCAATCAGCCCCAGCATTTT	CATQRDRGNQPQHF
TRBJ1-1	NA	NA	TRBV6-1	TGTGCCAGCAGTGAAGCAATCAGGGGCACTGAAGCTTTCTTT	CASSEAIRGTEAFF
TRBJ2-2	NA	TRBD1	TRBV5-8	TGTGCCAGCAGCTTGGGACAGGGTGTCGGGGAGCTGTTTTTT	CASSLGQGVGELFF
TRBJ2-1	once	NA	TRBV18	TGTGCCAGCTCACCATCGGGACAACATAGAGCTGGGAATGAGCAGTTCTTC	CASSPSGQHRAGNEQFF
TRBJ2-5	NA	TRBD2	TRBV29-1	TGCAGCGTTGAAGTCGGGGGGTCGGAGACCCAGTACTTC	CSVEVGGSETQYF
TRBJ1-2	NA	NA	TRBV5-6	TGTGCCAGCAGCTTGACAGGGAATTTAGGCTACACCTTC	CASSLTGNLGYTF
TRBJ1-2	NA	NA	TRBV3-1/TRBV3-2	TGTGCCAGCAGCGTTCCGACTGGTGGCTACACCTTC	CASSVPTGGYTF
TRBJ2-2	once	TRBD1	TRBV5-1	TGCGCCAGCAGCTCCCCGCAGGGGGCGAGCGCCGGGGAGCTGTTTTTT	CASSSPQGASAGELFF
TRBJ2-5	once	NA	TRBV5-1	TGCGCCAGCAGCTTGACCGGGAACGAACGGACCCAGTACTTC	CASSLTGNERTQYF
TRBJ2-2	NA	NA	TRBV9	TGTGCCAGCAGCCCCCGGAGTGTAGGGAACACCGGGGAGCTGTTTTTT	CASSPRSVGNTGELFF
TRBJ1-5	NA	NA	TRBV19	TGTGCCAGTAGTATGAGTCCGACTATAATGAATCAGCCCCAGCATTTT	CASSMSPTIMNQPQHF
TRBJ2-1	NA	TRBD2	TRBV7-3	TGTGCCAGCAGCTTAAGGGGGACTAGTCGGTTAAGGGATGAGCAGTTCTTC	CASSLRGTSRLRDEQFF
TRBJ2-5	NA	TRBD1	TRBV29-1	TGCAGCGCCGAGGCGGGACAGGGGTTCGTAGAGACCCAGTACTTC	CSAEAGQGFVETQYF
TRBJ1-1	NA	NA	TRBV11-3	TGTGCCAGCAGCTGGACAGTGAACACTGAAGCTTTCTTT	CASSWTVNTEAFF
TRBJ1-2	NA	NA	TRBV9	TGTGCCAGCAGCGTAGGGGGGGTTGAGGGCTATGGCTACACCTTC	CASSVGGVEGYGYTF
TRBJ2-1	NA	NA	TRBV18	TGTGCCAGCTCACCGCCTAGGGACTCGGAGCAGTTCTTC	CASSPPRDSEQFF
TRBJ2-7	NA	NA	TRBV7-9	TGTGCCAGCAGCTTAGGGTACAGCTCCTACGAGCAGTACTTC	CASSLGYSSYEQYF
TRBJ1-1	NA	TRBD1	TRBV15	TGTGCCACCAGGGGACAGGTATTCACTGAAGCTTTCTTT	CATRGQVFTEAFF
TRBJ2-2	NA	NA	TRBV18	TGTGCCAGCTCAACTTTGACACCGAACACCGGGGAGCTGTTTTTT	CASSTLTPNTGELFF
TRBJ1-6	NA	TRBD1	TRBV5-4	TGTGCCAGCAGCTTAGACAGGGTTAATTCACCCCTCCACTTT	CASSLDRVNSPLHF
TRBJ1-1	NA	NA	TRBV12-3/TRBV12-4	TGTGCCAGCAGCTCTGCGTTCACTGAAGCTTTCTTT	CASSSAFTEAFF
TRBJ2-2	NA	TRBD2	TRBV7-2	TGTGCCAGCAGCAGTCTAGCGGGGAGCGCGAACACCGGGGAGCTGTTTTTT	CASSSLAGSANTGELFF
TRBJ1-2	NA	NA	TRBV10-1	TGCGCCAGCCCCAGGGGACCGGGTGGCTACACCTTC	CASPRGPGGYTF
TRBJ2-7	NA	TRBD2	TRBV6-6	TGTGCCAGCAGCCTTAGCGGGGGATACCCCTACGAGCAGTACTTC	CASSLSGGYPYEQYF
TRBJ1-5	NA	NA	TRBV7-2	TGTGCCAGCAGCTCGGGGAGTACCAATCAGCCCCAGCATTTT	CASSSGSTNQPQHF
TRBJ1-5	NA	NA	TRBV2	TGTGCCAGCAGTGTGGTAGGAGACAATCAGCCCCAGCATTTT	CASSVVGDNQPQHF
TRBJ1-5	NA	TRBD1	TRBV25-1	TGTGCCAGCAGTGATGGTACGGGACAGGGGTGGCCCCAGCATTTT	CASSDGTGQGWPQHF
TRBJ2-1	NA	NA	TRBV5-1	TGCGCCAGCAGCTCGGGAAACTACAATGAGCAGTTCTTC	CASSSGNYNEQFF
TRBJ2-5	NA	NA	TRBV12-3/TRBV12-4	TGTGCCAGCAGTTCGGCGGGTAAGGAGACCCAGTACTTC	CASSSAGKETQYF
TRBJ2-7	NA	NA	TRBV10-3	TGTGCCATCAGTGAGACAGGCCCCTACGAGCAGTACTTC	CAISETGPYEQYF